These 15 T cell receptor beta chains share one sample of origin, sequenced in a study of T cell repertoires in cytomegalovirus infection. TCRdb re-derived calls from the reads in MiXCR, one entry per CDR3 protein. This repertoire shows roughly 150,000 distinct CDR3 sequences, 20% to 30% found once; its top ten account for approximately 10%. The specimen was PBMCs. The receptor source for this set is a human donor in good health (CMV status not recorded). Some clones in this sample may be carry-over from other donors' samples.

This clonotype was found a few times. The CDR3 spells CASNRPGSYEQYF. The CDR3 DNA sequence: TGTGCCAGCAATAGGCCAGGGTCCTACGAGCAGTACTTC. The chain has TRBV6-5 and TRBJ2-7; perhaps TRBD1 as D (5 bases). V lost 7 bases and J lost 1, with 11 bases in between. The CDR3 has 13 residues. Germline CDR1 MNHEY, CDR2 SVGAGI.

This clonotype was counted a few times. The chain links TRBV5-6 to TRBJ2-3; D gene uncertain. This CDR3 region has 12 residues. From germline, CDR1 is SGHDT and CDR2 YYEEEE. V was trimmed by 3 bases and J by 5 bases, leaving 7 bases between them. For the CDR3, the DNA is TGTGCCAGCAGCTCGGTTCGAGATACGCAGTATTTT. It is translated as CASSSVRDTQYF.

This chain connects TRBV6-2 or TRBV6-3 to TRBJ2-1; 7 bases align to TRBD1. Per the germline V gene, CDR1 is MNHEY and CDR2 is SVGEGT. The CDR3 extends over 15 amino acids. V shed 5 bases, J shed 0 bases, and the junction held 4 bases outside the gene matches. The DNA for the CDR3 is TGTGCCAGCAGTGCAACAGGGGTCTCCTACAATGAGCAGTTCTTC. It yields the protein CASSATGVSYNEQFF.

This clonotype occurred once. The gene calls are TRBV6-2 or TRBV6-3 and TRBJ2-3; the match to TRBD2 covers 10 bases. The junction had 4 bases not matched to a gene; V was cut back by 6 bases and J by 1 base. The CDR3 totals 15 residues. CDR1 is MNHEY and CDR2 is SVGEGT in the germline V gene. As DNA, the CDR3 is TGTGCCAGCAGCGGCCTAGCGGGGGGCACAGATACGCAGTATTTT. Amino acid sequence: CASSGLAGGTDTQYF.

The CDR3 DNA reads as TGTGCCAGCAGCATTAACAGGGACCTGGAGACCCAGTACTTC. Translating it yields CASSINRDLETQYF. The chain uses TRBV7-6 and TRBJ2-5; a possible D gene is TRBD1 (6 bases). The V gene lost 5 bases and the J gene lost 5 bases, with 15 bases spanning the gap. CDR1 is SGHVS and CDR2 is FNYEAQ in the germline V gene. The CDR3 runs to 14 residues. The full variable domain, with the rest looked up from reference TRBV7-6 and TRBJ2-5, is GAGVSQSPRYKVTKRGQDVALRCDPISGHVSLYWYRQALGQGPEFLTYFNYEAQQDKSGLPNDRFSAERPEGSISTLTIQRTEQRDSAMYRCASSINRDLETQYFGPGTRLLVL.

This clonotype was recorded many times. The rearrangement joins TRBV7-8 to TRBJ1-5; a possible D gene is TRBD1 (6 bases). V lost 4 bases and J lost 7, with 17 bases in between. CDR1 is SGHVS and CDR2 is FQNEAQ in the germline V gene. The CDR3 contains 15 residues. The CDR3 is CASSSQTGTKQPQHF. Here the CDR3 DNA reads TGTGCCAGCAGCTCCCAAACAGGGACTAAACAGCCCCAGCATTTT. Full variable domain (missing parts from reference TRBV7-8 and TRBJ1-5): GAGVSQSPRYKVAKRGQDVALRCDPISGHVSLFWYQQALGQGPEFLTYFQNEAQLDKSGLPSDRFFAERPEGSVSTLKIQRTQQEDSAVYLCASSSQTGTKQPQHFGDGTRLSIL.

V is TRBV28 and J is TRBJ2-2, with 12 bases lining up with TRBD2. CDR1 is MDHEN and CDR2 is SYDVKM in the germline V gene. With V trimmed by 5 bases and J by 5 bases, 9 bases remained unmatched. The CDR3 runs to 17 residues. CDR3 in amino acids: CASSPRLAGAGTGELFF. CDR3 nucleotide sequence: TGTGCCAGCAGTCCGCGACTAGCGGGAGCCGGAACCGGGGAGCTGTTTTTT.

This clonotype has only one observation. The chain joins TRBV27 to TRBJ1-2; unclear D gene. The CDR3 has 13 amino acids. Germline lookup yields CDR1 MNHEY and CDR2 SMNVEV (reference sequence). Trimming removed 5 bases from V and 2 bases from J, with 9 bases in between. The CDR3 spells CASSQQPNYGYTF. The CDR3 DNA reads as TGTGCCAGCAGTCAACAGCCAAACTATGGCTACACCTTC.

The V and J genes are TRBV12-5 and TRBJ1-1, with D perhaps TRBD1 (5 bases). CDR3 length: 15 residues. Trimming took 4 bases from V and 1 from J, leaving 13 bases between them. CDR1 and CDR2 from the germline V gene are LGHNT and FRNRAP. Here the CDR3 reads CASGSGGGENTEAFF. Here the CDR3 DNA reads TGTGCTAGTGGTTCCGGCGGGGGAGAGAACACTGAAGCTTTCTTT.

The chain has TRBV10-3 and TRBJ2-3; 8 bases agree with TRBD2. The ends lost 6 bases at V and 4 bases at J; junction bases unmatched: 6. CDR1 ENHRY and CDR2 SYGVKD come from the germline V gene. This CDR3 comprises 14 residues. Here the CDR3 DNA reads TGTGCCATCAGCCGGGGGGGCAGGTCAGATACGCAGTATTTT. It specifies CAISRGGRSDTQYF.

This clonotype was observed many times. This rearrangement joins TRBV7-2 to TRBJ2-1; TRBD2 matches at 8 bases. This CDR3 is built from 15 residues. With 3 bases clipped from V and 7 bases from J, the junction kept 8 bases outside the gene matches. Per germline, CDR1 SGHTA and CDR2 FQGNSA. The CDR3 loop is CASSFSAGGSNEQFF. Written as DNA, the CDR3 is TGTGCCAGCAGCTTTAGCGCGGGGGGAAGTAATGAGCAGTTCTTC.

This clonotype has a handful of counts. The chain joins TRBV6-2 or TRBV6-3 to TRBJ2-3, with D perhaps matching TRBD1 (6 bases). Germline values: CDR1 MNHEY, CDR2 SVGEGT. V was trimmed by 10 bases and J by 6 bases, leaving 17 bases between them. This CDR3 contains 13 residues. CDR3 protein: CATETGPGDTQYF. DNA for the CDR3: TGTGCCACCGAAACAGGGCCGGGGGATACGCAGTATTTT.

The rearrangement joins TRBV6-1 to TRBJ2-3; D uncertain. The V end lost 0 bases, the J end lost 5 bases, and 15 bases lay between the germline ends. The CDR3 covers 16 residues. Germline V gene sequence: CDR1 MNHNS, CDR2 SASEGT. The CDR3 DNA sequence: TGTGCCAGCAGTGAAGCAGGGATGCGTGTTGGAGATACGCAGTATTTT. Protein: CASSEAGMRVGDTQYF.

The gene calls are TRBV9 and TRBJ1-3; possible D gene TRBD1, 5 bases. V was pared by 3 bases and J by 4 bases, with 20 bases between. This CDR3 is built from 17 residues. Germline assignment: CDR1 SGDLS and CDR2 YYNGEE. CDR3 DNA: TGTGCCAGCAGCGCGGACCCGGGGACCCGGGCAGGAAACACCATATATTTT. It is translated as CASSADPGTRAGNTIYF.

This clonotype was seen ten or more times. As DNA, the CDR3 is TGTGCCAGCAGCCTCAGACAGGGTGGAAACACCATATATTTT. Encoded protein: CASSLRQGGNTIYF. The chain combines TRBV11-2 with TRBJ1-3; TRBD1 agrees at 7 bases. The CDR3 is 14 residues long. CDR1 and CDR2 (germline): SGHAT, FQNNGV. V lost 5 bases and J lost 3; bases outside the gene matches: 4.